The 22 T cell receptor beta chains listed next were all sequenced from one sample in a study of blood T cell repertoires in COVID-19. TCRdb's copy holds only in-frame clones and misses some; the assay was immunoSEQ multiplex PCR. In the table there are just over 300,000 clones, 85% to 90% of which are singletons. Specimen: PBMCs or T cells enriched from blood (not recorded which). These receptors all come from a man aged 25-40 years who had recovered from COVID-19.

This rearrangement joins TRBV6-5 to TRBJ1-1; no definite D call. V was clipped by 8 bases and J by 11 bases, with 12 bases between them. This CDR3 comprises 10 residues. Germline V gene data show CDR1 as MNHEY and CDR2 as SVGAGI. The CDR3 here is CASGGLLAFF. CDR3 in DNA: TGTGCCAGCGGAGGACTATTGGCTTTCTTT.

This chain links TRBV5-1 with TRBJ1-6; D perhaps matches TRBD1 (5 bases). Germline loops: CDR1 SGHRS, CDR2 YFSETQ. Between the trimmed V and J ends, which lost 1 base and 7 bases, there was a span of 15 bases. The CDR3 has 16 amino acids. The CDR3 spells CASSLLRQGSNSPLHF. CDR3 bases: TGCGCCAGCAGCTTGCTTCGTCAGGGCAGCAATTCACCCCTCCACTTT.

This clone was counted between two and nine times. V and J are TRBV5-8 and TRBJ2-5; weak D call: TRBD1 (6 bases). There are 15 residues in the CDR3. Between the trimmed V and J ends, which lost 7 bases and 0 bases, there was a span of 16 bases. The germline V gene has CDR1 SGHTS and CDR2 YDEGEE. CDR3 DNA sequence: TGTGCCAGCTCCGGGCAGGGGTTGTACCAAGAGACCCAGTACTTC. Protein: CASSGQGLYQETQYF.

For this clone: One end of the junction varies from germline; a read error may be responsible. The rearrangement uses TRBV7-7 and TRBJ2-7; D perhaps matches TRBD2 (5 bases). Germline assignment: CDR1 SSHAT and CDR2 FNYEAQ (reference sequence). The CDR3 loop spans 17 amino acids. The chain's CDR3 is CASSLAHGTPGSYEQYF. CDR3 DNA sequence: TGTGCTAGCAGCTTAGCCCACGGTACTCCGGGGTCCTACGAGCAGTACTTC.

The chain joins TRBV4-1 to TRBJ2-7, with 9 bases lining up with TRBD2. V lost 0 bases, J lost 4 bases, and 7 bases stayed unmatched. This CDR3 contains 16 residues. The germline gives CDR1 MGHRA, CDR2 YSYEKL. DNA of the CDR3: TGCGCCAGCAGCCAAGATGTCCCTAGCGGGAAATACGAGCAGTACTTC. It is translated as CASSQDVPSGKYEQYF.

With regard to this clone: One end of the junction is discordant with germline, which a read error may explain. V gene TRBV5-1 combines with J gene TRBJ1-4, with D possibly matching TRBD1 (6 bases). CDR3 length equals 9 residues. From germline, CDR1 is SGHRS and CDR2 YFSETQ. The CDR3 protein is CASLGDTHF. CDR3 bases: TGCGCCAGCCTCGGGGACACCCATTTT.

The rearrangement links TRBV19 to TRBJ1-2, with D possibly being TRBD1 (5 bases). CDR1 and CDR2 (germline): LNHDA, SQIVND (reference sequence). V was shortened by 3 bases and J by 3 bases, with 14 bases between the two germline ends. CDR3 length equals 15 residues. The CDR3 spells CASSIGAPYDYGYTF. The CDR3 region has the DNA TGTGCCAGTAGTATTGGGGCTCCATACGACTATGGCTACACCTTC.

Concerning this clone: Its ends do not fully match the called genes, so a read error is possible. CDR3 protein: CASGQQGLVGNEQFF. CDR3 nucleotide sequence: TGTGCCAGCGGCCAACAGGGACTAGTCGGCAATGAGCAGTTCTTC. The rearrangement uses TRBV3-1 (or the pseudogene TRBV3-2) and TRBJ2-1, with 8 bases that match TRBD2. This CDR3 spans 15 amino acids. Germline CDR1 LGHDT, CDR2 YNNKEL (reference sequence).

This clone has just one count. The chain has TRBV11-2 and TRBJ2-2; 11 positions agree with TRBD2. Germline assignment: CDR1 SGHAT and CDR2 FQNNGV. This CDR3 contains 17 residues. Trimming took 1 base from V and 7 from J; bases not matched to a gene: 8. The DNA for the CDR3 is TGTGCCAGCAGCTTAGGGCAAACTAGCGGGAGAGGCGGGGAGCTGTTTTTT. Protein product: CASSLGQTSGRGGELFF.

J is TRBJ1-3 and V is TRBV19; 10 bases line up with TRBD1. Germline-derived CDR1 and CDR2 are LNHDA and SQIVND (reference sequence). CDR3 size: 16 residues. V was pared by 7 bases and J by 1 base, with 7 bases of the junction left unmatched. The CDR3 DNA reads as TGTGCCAGTATGGGGGACAGGGGCCAGTCTGGAAACACCATATATTTT. It translates to CASMGDRGQSGNTIYF.

The chain carries TRBV11-2 and TRBJ1-5, with D uncertain. CDR1 and CDR2 from the germline V gene are SGHAT and FQNNGV. V lost 1 base to trimming and J lost 6 bases, with 7 bases between them. The CDR3 has 13 residues. The CDR3 loop is CASSLGLAQPQHF. The CDR3 coding sequence is TGTGCCAGCAGCTTAGGTTTGGCTCAGCCCCAGCATTTT.

The chain has TRBV6-2 or TRBV6-3 and TRBJ1-5; 8 bases are a match to TRBD1. J lost 5 bases, V lost 6 bases, and 15 bases had no gene match. The CDR3 loop spans 17 amino acids. Germline V gene data show CDR1 as MNHEY and CDR2 as SVGEGT. CDR3: CASSPPLRDRTYQPQHF. In DNA, the CDR3 is TGTGCCAGCAGCCCACCACTCCGGGACAGGACCTATCAGCCCCAGCATTTT.

CDR3 bases: TGCAGCGTGGGGACAGCAGCAACTAATGAAAAACTGTTTTTT. This codes for CSVGTAATNEKLFF. V gene TRBV29-1 combines with J gene TRBJ1-4, with TRBD1 identical over 7 bases. The CDR3 runs to 14 residues. Germline V gives CDR1 SQVTM, CDR2 ANQGSEA. J lost 0 bases, V lost 6 bases, and 4 bases had no gene match.

V usage is TRBV7-2 and J usage is TRBJ2-1, with 7 bases fitting TRBD2. V was pared by 5 bases and J by 6 bases, with 10 bases of the junction left unmatched. Per the germline V gene, CDR1 is SGHTA and CDR2 is FQGNSA. The CDR3 extends over 15 amino acids. Written as DNA, the CDR3 is TGTGCCAGCAGCCCACCAGCGGGACGGATCAATGAGCAGTTCTTC. This encodes CASSPPAGRINEQFF.

The chain is built from TRBV7-8 and TRBJ1-4; a possible D gene is TRBD1 (5 bases). Germline V CDR1 and CDR2: SGHVS, FQNEAQ. The V and J ends lost 1 base and 7 bases respectively, with 19 bases between them. The CDR3 length is 17 residues. CDR3 DNA: TGTGCCAGCAGCTTAGGAAGGCGGGGGGGAAAGGGTGAAAAACTGTTTTTT. It specifies CASSLGRRGGKGEKLFF.

V gene TRBV10-1 combines with J gene TRBJ2-5; D might be TRBD2 (5 bases). The CDR3 loop spans 15 amino acids. The V gene's germline CDR1 is WNHNN and CDR2 SYGVQD (reference sequence). Trimming left V 3 bases short and J 2 bases short, with 13 bases between. The CDR3 sequence: CASSDSGGRQETQYF. The CDR3 DNA is TGCGCCAGCAGTGATTCCGGCGGGCGGCAAGAGACCCAGTACTTC.

A single count supports this clone. The chain uses TRBV6-5 and TRBJ2-7; 8 nucleotides line up with TRBD2. The germline gives CDR1 MNHEY, CDR2 SVGAGI. The CDR3 is made up of 13 amino acids. V was pared by 6 bases and J by 6 bases, with 7 bases of the junction left unmatched. The DNA of the CDR3 is TGTGCCAGCAGGCCTGGACTAGCAGGCGAGCAGTACTTC. The encoded protein is CASRPGLAGEQYF.

This clone was counted between two and nine times. V usage is TRBV27 and J usage is TRBJ2-5; 11 positions match TRBD2. The CDR3 sequence is 15 residues long. V lost 7 bases and J lost 5; bases outside the gene matches: 9. CDR1 MNHEY and CDR2 SMNVEV come from the germline V gene (reference sequence). The CDR3 DNA reads as TGTGCCAGCACCCAATTAGCGGGAGGGGGGGAGACCCAGTACTTC. It translates to CASTQLAGGGETQYF.

V usage is TRBV5-1 and J usage is TRBJ2-7; 8 nucleotides agree with TRBD2. The CDR3 spans 13 residues. Trimming at V came to 3 bases and at J to 5 bases, leaving 4 bases not matched to a gene. Germline V gene lookup returns CDR1 SGHRS and CDR2 YFSETQ. The CDR3 protein is CASSSSGSHEQYF. In DNA form, the CDR3 reads TGCGCCAGCAGCTCAAGCGGGAGCCACGAGCAGTACTTC.

This sequence joins TRBV6-5 and TRBJ1-3; a weak D match, TRBD1 (6 bases). Trimming took 8 bases from V and 9 from J, leaving 11 bases between them. Germline assignment: CDR1 MNHEY and CDR2 SVGAGI. The CDR3 loop spans 11 amino acids. CDR3 sequence reads: CASPGEFTIYF. CDR3 nucleotide sequence: TGTGCCAGCCCAGGGGAGTTCACCATATATTTT.

DNA for the CDR3: TGTGCCAGCAGCCCCATCCCCAGGGACTTGGGAAGGGTGCAGTTCTTC. Translating gives CASSPIPRDLGRVQFF. The V gene is TRBV11-2, the J gene TRBJ2-1; TRBD2 is a possible D gene (6 bases). Trimming pared 5 bases from V and 12 bases from J, leaving 26 bases between. CDR1 SGHAT and CDR2 FQNNGV come from the germline V gene. CDR3 length equals 16 residues.

The chain recombines TRBV19 with TRBJ1-6; 8 bases map to TRBD1. The V and J ends lost 7 bases and 10 bases, in that order; junction bases with no gene match: 9. CDR1 and CDR2 from the germline V gene are LNHDA and SQIVND (reference sequence). The CDR3 is 14 amino acids. The CDR3 region is CASNPTGEASPLHF. CDR3 DNA: TGTGCCAGTAACCCGACAGGGGAGGCGTCACCCCTCCACTTT.